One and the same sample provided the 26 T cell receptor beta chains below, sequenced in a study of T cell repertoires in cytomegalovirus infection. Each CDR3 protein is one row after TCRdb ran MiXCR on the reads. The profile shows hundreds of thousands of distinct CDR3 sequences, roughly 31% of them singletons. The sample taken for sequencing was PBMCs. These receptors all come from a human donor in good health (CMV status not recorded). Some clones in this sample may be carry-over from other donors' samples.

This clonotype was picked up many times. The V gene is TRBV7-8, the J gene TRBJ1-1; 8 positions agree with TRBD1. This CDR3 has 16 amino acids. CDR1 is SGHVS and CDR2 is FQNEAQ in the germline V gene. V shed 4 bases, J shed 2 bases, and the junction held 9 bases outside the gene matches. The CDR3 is CASSWRTGLINTEAFF. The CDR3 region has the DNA TGTGCCAGCAGCTGGCGGACAGGGCTTATTAACACTGAAGCTTTCTTT.

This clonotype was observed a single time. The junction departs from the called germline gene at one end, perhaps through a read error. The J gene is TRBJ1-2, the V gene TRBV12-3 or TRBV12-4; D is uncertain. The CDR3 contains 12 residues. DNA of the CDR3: TGTGCCAGCGTGAGGGATAACTATTGCTACACCTTC. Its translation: CASVRDNYCYTF.

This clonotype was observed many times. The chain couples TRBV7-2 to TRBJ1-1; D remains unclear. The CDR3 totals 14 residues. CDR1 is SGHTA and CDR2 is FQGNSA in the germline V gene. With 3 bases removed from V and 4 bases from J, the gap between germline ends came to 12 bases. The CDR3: CASSFGHSGTEAFF. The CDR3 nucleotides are TGTGCCAGCAGCTTTGGCCATTCGGGCACTGAAGCTTTCTTT.

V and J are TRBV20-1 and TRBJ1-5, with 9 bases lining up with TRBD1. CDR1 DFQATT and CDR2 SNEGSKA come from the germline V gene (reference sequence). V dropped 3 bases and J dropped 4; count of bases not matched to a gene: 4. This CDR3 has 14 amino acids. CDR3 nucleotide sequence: TGCAGTGCTAGTTCCGACAGGGGGAATCAGCCCCAGCATTTT. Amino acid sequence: CSASSDRGNQPQHF.

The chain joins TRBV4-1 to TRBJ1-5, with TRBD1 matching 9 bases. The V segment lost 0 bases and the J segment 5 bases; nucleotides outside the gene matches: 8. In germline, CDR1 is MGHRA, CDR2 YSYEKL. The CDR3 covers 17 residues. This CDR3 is CASSQDWTGAADQPQHF. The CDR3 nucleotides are TGCGCCAGCAGCCAAGATTGGACAGGGGCCGCCGATCAGCCCCAGCATTTT.

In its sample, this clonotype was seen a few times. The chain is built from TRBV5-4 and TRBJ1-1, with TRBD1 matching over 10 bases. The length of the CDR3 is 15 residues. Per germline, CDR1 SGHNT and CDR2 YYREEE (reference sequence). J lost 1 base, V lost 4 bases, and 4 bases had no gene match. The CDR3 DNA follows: TGTGCCAGCAGCCGCGACAGGGGGCGGAACACTGAAGCTTTCTTT. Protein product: CASSRDRGRNTEAFF.

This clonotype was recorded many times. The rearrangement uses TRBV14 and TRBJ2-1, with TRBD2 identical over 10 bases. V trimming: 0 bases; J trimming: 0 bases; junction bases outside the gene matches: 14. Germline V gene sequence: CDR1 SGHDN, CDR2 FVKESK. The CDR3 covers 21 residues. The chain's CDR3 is CASSQDLEGLAGEYSYNEQFF. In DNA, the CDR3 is TGTGCCAGCAGCCAAGATCTTGAAGGGCTAGCGGGGGAATACTCCTACAATGAGCAGTTCTTC.

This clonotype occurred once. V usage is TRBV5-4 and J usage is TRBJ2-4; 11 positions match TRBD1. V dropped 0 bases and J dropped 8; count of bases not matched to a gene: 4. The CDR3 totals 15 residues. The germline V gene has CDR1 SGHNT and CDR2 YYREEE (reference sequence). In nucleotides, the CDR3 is TGTGCCAGCAGCTTGGTCGGGACAGGGGGAGACATTCAGTACTTC. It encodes CASSLVGTGGDIQYF.

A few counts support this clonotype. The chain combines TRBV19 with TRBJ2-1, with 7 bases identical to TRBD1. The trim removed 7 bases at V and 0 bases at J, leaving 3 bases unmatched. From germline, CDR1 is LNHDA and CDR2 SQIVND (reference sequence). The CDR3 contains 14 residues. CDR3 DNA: TGTGCCAGTAAGGGGGCGGGCTCCTACAATGAGCAGTTCTTC. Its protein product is CASKGAGSYNEQFF.

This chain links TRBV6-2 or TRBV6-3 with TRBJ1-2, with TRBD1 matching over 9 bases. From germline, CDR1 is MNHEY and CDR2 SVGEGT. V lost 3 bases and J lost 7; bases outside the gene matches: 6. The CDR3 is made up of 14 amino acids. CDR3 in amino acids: CASSYAQGARGYTF. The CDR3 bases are TGTGCCAGCAGTTATGCACAGGGGGCGCGTGGCTACACCTTC.

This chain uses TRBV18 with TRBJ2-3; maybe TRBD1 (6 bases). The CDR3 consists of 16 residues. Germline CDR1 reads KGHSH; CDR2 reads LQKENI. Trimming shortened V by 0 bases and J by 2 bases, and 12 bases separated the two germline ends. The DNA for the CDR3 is TGTGCCAGCTCACCACCGAGTAACAGGGCCACAGATACGCAGTATTTT. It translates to CASSPPSNRATDTQYF.

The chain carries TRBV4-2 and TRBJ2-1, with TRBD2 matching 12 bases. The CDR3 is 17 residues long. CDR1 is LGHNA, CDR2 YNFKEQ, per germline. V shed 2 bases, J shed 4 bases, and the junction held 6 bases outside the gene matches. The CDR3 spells CASSQKPTSGGYNEQFF. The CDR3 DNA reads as TGTGCCAGCAGCCAAAAACCGACTAGCGGGGGATACAATGAGCAGTTCTTC.

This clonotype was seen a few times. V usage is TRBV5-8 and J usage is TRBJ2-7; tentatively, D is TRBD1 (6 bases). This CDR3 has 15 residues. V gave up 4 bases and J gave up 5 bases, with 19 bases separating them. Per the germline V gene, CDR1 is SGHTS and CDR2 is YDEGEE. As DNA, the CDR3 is TGTGCCAGCAGCCCGGAAGGGACCAGGGGCGACGAGCAGTACTTC. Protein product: CASSPEGTRGDEQYF.

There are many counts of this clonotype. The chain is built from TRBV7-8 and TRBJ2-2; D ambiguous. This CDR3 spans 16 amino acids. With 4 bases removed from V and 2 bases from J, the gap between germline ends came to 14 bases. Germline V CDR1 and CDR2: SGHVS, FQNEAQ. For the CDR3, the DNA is TGTGCCAGCAGCTCTAGAGCCGTCTTTAACACCGGGGAGCTGTTTTTT. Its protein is CASSSRAVFNTGELFF.

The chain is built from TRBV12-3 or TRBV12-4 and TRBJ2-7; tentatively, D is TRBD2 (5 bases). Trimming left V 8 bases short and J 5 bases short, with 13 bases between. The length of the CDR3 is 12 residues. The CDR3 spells CASEGKRDEQYF. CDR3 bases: TGTGCCAGCGAGGGAAAAAGGGACGAGCAGTACTTC.

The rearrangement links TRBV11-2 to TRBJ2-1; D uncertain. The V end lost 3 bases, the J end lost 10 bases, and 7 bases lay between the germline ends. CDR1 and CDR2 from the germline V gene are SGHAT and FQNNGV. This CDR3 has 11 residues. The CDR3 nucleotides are TGTGCCAGCAGCTTCCGACGGGAGCAGTTCTTC. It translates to CASSFRREQFF.

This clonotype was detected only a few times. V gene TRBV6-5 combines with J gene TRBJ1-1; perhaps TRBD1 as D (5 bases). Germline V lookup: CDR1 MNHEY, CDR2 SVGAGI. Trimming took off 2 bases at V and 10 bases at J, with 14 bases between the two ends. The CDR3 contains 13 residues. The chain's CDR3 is CASSYVPGPGAFF. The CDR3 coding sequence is TGTGCCAGCAGTTACGTACCGGGGCCGGGAGCTTTCTTT.

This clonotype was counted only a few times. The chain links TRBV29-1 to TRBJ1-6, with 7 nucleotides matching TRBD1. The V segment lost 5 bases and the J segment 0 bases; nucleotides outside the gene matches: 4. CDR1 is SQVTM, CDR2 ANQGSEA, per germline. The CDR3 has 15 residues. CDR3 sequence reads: CSVRQGSSYNSPLHF. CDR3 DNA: TGCAGCGTTAGACAGGGCAGCTCCTATAATTCACCCCTCCACTTT.

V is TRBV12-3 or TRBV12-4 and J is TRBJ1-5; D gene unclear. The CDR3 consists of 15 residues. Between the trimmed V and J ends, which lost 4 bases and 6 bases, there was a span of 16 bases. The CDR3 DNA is TGTGCCAGCAGTTCCATGAGGGAGGGAAGTCAGCCCCAGCATTTT. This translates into CASSSMREGSQPQHF.

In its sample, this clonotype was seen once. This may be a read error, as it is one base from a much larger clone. The CDR3 coding sequence is TGTGCCAGCAGCTTAGGGGCACTAGCGACCACCGGGGAGCTGGTTTTT. Protein product: CASSLGALATTGELVF. V and J are TRBV7-2 and TRBJ2-2, with 7 bases aligning to TRBD2. From germline, CDR1 is SGHTA and CDR2 FQGNSA. The CDR3 length is 16 residues.

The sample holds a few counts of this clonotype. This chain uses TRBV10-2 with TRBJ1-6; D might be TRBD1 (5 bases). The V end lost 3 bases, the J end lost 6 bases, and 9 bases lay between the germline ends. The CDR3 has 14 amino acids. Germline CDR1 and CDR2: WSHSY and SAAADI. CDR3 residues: CASSDGAANSPLHF. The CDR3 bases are TGCGCCAGCAGTGACGGGGCAGCTAATTCACCCCTCCACTTT.

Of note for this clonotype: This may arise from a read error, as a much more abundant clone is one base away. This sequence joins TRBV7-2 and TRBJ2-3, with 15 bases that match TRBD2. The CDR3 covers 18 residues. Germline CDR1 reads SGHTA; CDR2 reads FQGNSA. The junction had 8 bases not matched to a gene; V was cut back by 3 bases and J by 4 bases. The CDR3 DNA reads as TGTGCCAGCAGCTTCGGAGGACTAGCGGGGGGGAGCCCAGATACGCAGTATTTT. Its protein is CASSFGGLAGGSPDTQYF.

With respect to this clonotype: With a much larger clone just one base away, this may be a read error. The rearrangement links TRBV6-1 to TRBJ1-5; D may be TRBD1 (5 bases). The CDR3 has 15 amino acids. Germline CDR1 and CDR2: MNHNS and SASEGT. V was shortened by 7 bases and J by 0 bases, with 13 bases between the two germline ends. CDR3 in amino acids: CASKTDGNSNQPQHF. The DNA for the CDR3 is TGTGCCAGCAAGACAGACGGAAATAGCAATCAGCCCCAGCATTTT.

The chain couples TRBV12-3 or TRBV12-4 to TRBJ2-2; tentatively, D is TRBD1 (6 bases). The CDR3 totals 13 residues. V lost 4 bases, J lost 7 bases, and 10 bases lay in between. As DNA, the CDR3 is TGTGCCAGCAGTTACAGGGTCGACGGGGAGCTGTTTTTT. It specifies CASSYRVDGELFF.

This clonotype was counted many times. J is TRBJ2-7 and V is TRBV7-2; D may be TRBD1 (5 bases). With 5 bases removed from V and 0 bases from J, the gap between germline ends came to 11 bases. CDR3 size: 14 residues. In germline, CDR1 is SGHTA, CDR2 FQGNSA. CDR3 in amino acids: CASSTDRTSYEQYF. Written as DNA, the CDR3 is TGTGCCAGCAGCACCGACAGAACCTCCTACGAGCAGTACTTC. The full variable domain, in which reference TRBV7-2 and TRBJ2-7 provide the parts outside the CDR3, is GAGVSQSPSNKVTEKGKDVELRCDPISGHTALYWYRQSLGQGLEFLIYFQGNSAPDKSGLPSDRFSAERTGGSVSTLTIQRTQQEDSAVYLCASSTDRTSYEQYFGPGTRLTVT.

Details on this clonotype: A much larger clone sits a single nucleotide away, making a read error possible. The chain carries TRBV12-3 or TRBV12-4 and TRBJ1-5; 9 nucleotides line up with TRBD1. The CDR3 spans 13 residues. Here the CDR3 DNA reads TGTGCCAGCAGGGGGACAGGGAATCAGACCCAGCATTTT. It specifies CASRGTGNQTQHF.